This TCR beta chain was recovered during a study of T cells in lung cancer brain metastases. Study overall: About 90% of the roughly 20 patients had no interval therapy between resections. Median interval between primary and brain metastasis specimen acquisition was about 350 days. The study's findings and limits: Brain metastases had fewer unique productive clones than primaries (median roughly 1,400 versus 4,700).

Concerning this clone: What it recognizes is unknown.

With 4 bases removed from V and 2 bases from J, the gap between germline ends came to 12 bases. Germline CDR1 SEHNR, CDR2 FQNEAQ (reference sequence). CDR3 length: 14 residues. TCRdb keeps only in-frame clones here, not all; method: immunoSEQ multiplex PCR. The top ten clones hold about 2.4% of a sample with more than 4,500 clones, 80% to 90% of them seen once. This sequence was found in a man aged 50 to 59 with non-small cell lung cancer. This chain links TRBV7-9 with TRBJ2-7, with D uncertain. The specimen was tumor tissue from the primary lung tumor. The CDR3 spells CASSYPDPPYEQYF. CDR3 DNA sequence: TGTGCCAGCAGCTACCCTGACCCCCCCTACGAGCAGTACTTC.